This T cell receptor (beta chain) was identified during a study of T cell responses to AZD1222 COVID-19 vaccine. This clone has just a few counts. Data came from immunoSEQ multiplex PCR; TCRdb stores just in-frame clones and leaves some out. The sample shows roughly 99,000 clones, nearly 90% of them seen only once. This TCR derives from an adult who received the AZD1222 COVID-19 vaccine. The specimen was peripheral blood, collected 28 days after the second AZD1222 dose.

Here the CDR3 reads CASSQVAGTDTQYF. The CDR3 DNA follows: TGTGCCAGCAGCCAAGTAGCGGGCACAGATACGCAGTATTTT. The J gene is TRBJ2-3, the V gene TRBV4-2; a weak D match, TRBD2 (6 bases). CDR1 LGHNA and CDR2 YNFKEQ come from the germline V gene. The CDR3 is 14 amino acids. The V and J ends lost 1 base and 1 base respectively, with 6 bases between them.